This T cell receptor beta chain is from a study of CD8 T cells in ankylosing spondylitis (dated 2017 in TCRdb). Context from the whole study: The study profiled T cell receptor beta repertoires in healthy donors and ankylosing spondylitis patients to find disease-linked TCR variants. Peripheral blood samples were taken, and synovial fluid was additionally collected from ankylosing spondylitis patients. The full study cohort was made up of 25 ankylosing spondylitis patients and around 100 healthy donors. General findings and caveats noted by the study authors: Significant enrichment of the disease-linked clones was reported in matched synovial fluid samples from ankylosing spondylitis patients. Some of the motif variants had been reported before in the synovial fluid and blood of reactive arthritis patients, a finding that suggests common disease-initiation mechanisms. In peripheral blood, the disease-linked clones were found at relatively low frequencies and had a CD8+ phenotype. A TCR beta motif made up of 7 to 9 highly homologous amino acid variants appeared to be characteristic of blood from ankylosing spondylitis patients.

TCRdb names Illumina HiSeq 2500 as the instrument used. TCR beta libraries were prepared by quantitative 5'-RACE with molecular barcodes. In the source study's methods: A new computational method, built on a probabilistic model of VDJ rearrangement, was used to identify disease-linked TCR variants. TCRdb reanalyzed the raw reads on its own, using fastp at Q25 for trimming and MiXCR for clone calling, and kept in-frame beta chains. Entries are consolidated by CDR3 protein sequence, retaining the most common genes and DNA. The V and J calls and clone size are TCRdb's, not the authors'. The sample table holds around 770,000 distinct CDR3 sequences, of which over 15% were seen once. Jointly, the top ten make up about 19% of the sample. To note about this clonotype: Which antigen it targets is not known. The junction departs from the called germline gene at one end, perhaps through a read error.

From the cysteine through the phenylalanine, the CDR3 covers 13 amino acids. The kept DNA is CDR3 alone, 39 bases in frame from the first base. Sequences MNHNS (CDR1) and SASEGT (CDR2) are obtained from the germline V gene. This TCR derives from a male donor with ankylosing spondylitis. Specimen: blood, either unsorted or a sorted T cell fraction (not recorded which). The rearranged chain carries TRBV6-1 and TRBJ2-3, and 9 bases in between align with TRBD2. The DNA reads TGTGCCACGATGAGGACTAGCGCAGACACGCAGTATTTT. Its protein product is CATMRTSADTQYF.